This record concerns one TCR beta chain sequence. This sample stems from a study of T cells in Graves' hyperthyroidism and ophthalmopathy. The germline V gene has CDR1 DFQATT and CDR2 SNEGSKA (reference sequence). Trimming cost V 6 bases and J 3 bases; bases outside gene matches: 12. The CDR3 contains 17 residues. TCR beta CDR3 regions were amplified from RNA. Primed by the HTBI set, a first-round RT-PCR was run on the TCR CDR3. Each CDR3 protein is one row after TCRdb ran MiXCR on the multiplex PCR reads. The sample lists about 580,000 distinct CDR3 sequences, roughly 50% occurring once. This chain uses TRBV20-1 with TRBJ2-4, with 12 bases fitting TRBD2. The origin of this receptor is a woman between 18 and 29 years old with Graves' hyperthyroidism. The sample was peripheral blood or thyroid tissue (not recorded which). The DNA for the CDR3 is TGCAGTGCATCGGGGCTAGCGGGAGGGTTTAGCAAAAACATTCAGTACTTC. Protein: CSASGLAGGFSKNIQYF.